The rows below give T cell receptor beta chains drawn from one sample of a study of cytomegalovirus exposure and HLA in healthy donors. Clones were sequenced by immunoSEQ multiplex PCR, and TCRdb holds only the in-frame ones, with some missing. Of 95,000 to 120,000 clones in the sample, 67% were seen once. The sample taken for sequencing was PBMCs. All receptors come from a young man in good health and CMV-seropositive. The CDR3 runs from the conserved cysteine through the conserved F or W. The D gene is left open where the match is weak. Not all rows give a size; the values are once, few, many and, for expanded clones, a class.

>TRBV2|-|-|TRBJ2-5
CASSDEGRQETQYF
TGTGCCAGCAGTGATGAGGGGAGGCAAGAGACCCAGTACTTC
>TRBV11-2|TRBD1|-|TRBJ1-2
CASRLNRGRNYGYTF
TGTGCCAGCAGGTTAAACAGGGGGCGTAATTATGGCTACACCTTC
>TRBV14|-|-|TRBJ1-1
CASSKVGGLLAFF
TGTGCCAGCAGCAAGGTCGGGGGACTCCTGGCTTTCTTT
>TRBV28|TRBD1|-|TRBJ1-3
CASRGSGGPGNTIYF
TGTGCCAGCAGGGGATCAGGGGGCCCAGGTAACACCATATATTTT
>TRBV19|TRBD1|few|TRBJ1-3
CASSRQGAQGNTIYF
TGTGCCAGTAGCAGACAGGGGGCGCAGGGAAACACCATATATTTT
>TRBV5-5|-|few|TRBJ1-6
CASSFYGGGNSPLHF
TGTGCCAGCAGCTTTTACGGGGGGGGTAATTCACCCCTCCACTTT
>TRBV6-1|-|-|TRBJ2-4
CASSETGLAKNIQYF
TGTGCCAGCAGTGAAACAGGTTTAGCCAAAAACATTCAGTACTTC
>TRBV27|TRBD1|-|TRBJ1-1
CASSAYRGLNTEAFF
TGTGCCAGCAGTGCATACAGGGGGTTGAACACTGAAGCTTTCTTT
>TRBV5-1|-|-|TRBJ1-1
CASSHYGDRRENTEAFF
TGCGCCAGCAGCCACTACGGGGATAGACGGGAAAACACTGAAGCTTTCTTT
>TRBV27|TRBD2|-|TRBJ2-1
CASSHPSGGAGEQFF
TGTGCCAGCAGCCACCCTAGCGGGGGGGCCGGTGAGCAGTTCTTC
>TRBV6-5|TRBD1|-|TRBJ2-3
CASSYSDRGTDTQYF
TGTGCCAGCAGTTACTCGGACAGGGGCACAGATACGCAGTATTTT
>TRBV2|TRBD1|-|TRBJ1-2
CASLEQGQVSGYTF
TGTGCCAGCCTAGAACAGGGACAGGTGAGCGGCTACACCTTC
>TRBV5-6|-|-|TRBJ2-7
CASSLRYEQYF
TGTGCCAGCAGCCTGAGATACGAGCAGTACTTC
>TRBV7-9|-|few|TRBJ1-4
CASSLAGMGQNEKLFF
TGTGCCAGCAGCTTAGCAGGCATGGGACAAAATGAAAAACTGTTTTTT
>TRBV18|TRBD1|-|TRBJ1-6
CASSLSQGVGSPLHF
TGTGCCAGCTCACTTTCGCAGGGGGTCGGTTCACCCCTCCACTTT
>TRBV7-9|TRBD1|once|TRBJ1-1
CASSPGTGGVTEAFF
TGTGCCAGCAGCCCCGGGACAGGGGGCGTCACTGAAGCTTTCTTT